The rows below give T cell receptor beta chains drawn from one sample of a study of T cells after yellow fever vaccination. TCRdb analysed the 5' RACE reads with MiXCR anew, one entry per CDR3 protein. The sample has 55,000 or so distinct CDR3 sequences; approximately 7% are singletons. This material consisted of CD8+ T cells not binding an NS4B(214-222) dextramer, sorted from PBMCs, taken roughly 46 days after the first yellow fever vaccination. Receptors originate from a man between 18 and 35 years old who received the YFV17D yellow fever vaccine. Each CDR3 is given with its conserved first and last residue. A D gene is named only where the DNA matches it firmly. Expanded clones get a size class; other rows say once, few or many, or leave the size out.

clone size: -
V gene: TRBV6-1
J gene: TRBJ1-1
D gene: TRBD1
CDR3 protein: CASRHRGRDTEAFF
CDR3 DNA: TGTGCCAGCAGACACAGGGGGCGCGACACTGAAGCTTTCTTT

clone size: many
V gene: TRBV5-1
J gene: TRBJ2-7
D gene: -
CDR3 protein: CAGRTDEQYF
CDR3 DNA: TGCGCCGGAAGGACAGACGAGCAGTACTTC

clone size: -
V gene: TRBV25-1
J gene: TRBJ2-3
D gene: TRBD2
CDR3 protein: CASSDALSGLAVFADTQYF
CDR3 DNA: TGTGCCAGCAGTGATGCCCTATCCGGACTAGCTGTTTTTGCAGATACGCAGTATTTT

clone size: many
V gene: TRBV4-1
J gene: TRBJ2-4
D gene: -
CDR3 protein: CASSQLMGGQEYF
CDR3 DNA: TGCGCCAGCAGCCAGCTGATGGGTGGACAAGAGTACTTC

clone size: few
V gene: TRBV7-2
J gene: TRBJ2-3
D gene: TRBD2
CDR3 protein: CASGSPRLAGGEDTQYF
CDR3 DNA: TGTGCCAGCGGCTCCCCCCGACTAGCGGGGGGGGAAGATACGCAGTATTTT

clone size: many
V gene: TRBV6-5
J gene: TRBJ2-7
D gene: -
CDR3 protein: CASSSSSYEQYF
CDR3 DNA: TGTGCCAGCAGTTCGAGCTCCTACGAGCAGTACTTC

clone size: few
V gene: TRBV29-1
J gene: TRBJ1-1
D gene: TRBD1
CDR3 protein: CSVYHRGFTEAFF
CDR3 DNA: TGCAGCGTTTATCACAGGGGGTTTACTGAAGCTTTCTTT

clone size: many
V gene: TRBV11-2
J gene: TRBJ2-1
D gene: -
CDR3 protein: CASSLGGGADYNEQFF
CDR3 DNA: TGTGCCAGCAGCTTAGGGGGTGGAGCAGATTACAATGAGCAGTTCTTC

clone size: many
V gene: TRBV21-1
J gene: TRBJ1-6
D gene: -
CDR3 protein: CASSKEGFSPLHF
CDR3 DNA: TGTGCCAGCAGCAAAGAGGGTTTTTCACCCCTCCACTTT

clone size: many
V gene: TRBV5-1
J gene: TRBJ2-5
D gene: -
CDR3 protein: CASSLYRTSETQYF
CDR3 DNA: TGCGCCAGCAGCTTGTATCGGACATCAGAGACCCAGTACTTC

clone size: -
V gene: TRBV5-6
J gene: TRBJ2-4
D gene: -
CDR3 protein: CASSQSLFGNIQYF
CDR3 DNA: TGTGCCAGCAGTCAATCCTTGTTCGGAAACATTCAGTACTTC

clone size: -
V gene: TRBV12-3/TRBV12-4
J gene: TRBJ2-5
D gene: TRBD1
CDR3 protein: CASTSGQGKETQYF
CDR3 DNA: TGTGCCAGCACCTCGGGACAGGGGAAAGAGACCCAGTACTTC

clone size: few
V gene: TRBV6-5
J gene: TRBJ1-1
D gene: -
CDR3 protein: CASSYSPSFTEAFF
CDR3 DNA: TGTGCCAGCAGTTACTCCCCCAGTTTCACTGAAGCTTTCTTT

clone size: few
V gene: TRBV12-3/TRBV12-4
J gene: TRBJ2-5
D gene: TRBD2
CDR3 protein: CASTDLAGAQETQYF
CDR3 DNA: TGTGCCAGCACCGACTTAGCGGGGGCACAAGAGACCCAGTACTTC

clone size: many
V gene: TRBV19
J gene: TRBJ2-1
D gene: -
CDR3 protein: CASTAGRGMYNEQFF
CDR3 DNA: TGTGCCAGTACCGCGGGGAGGGGGATGTACAATGAGCAGTTCTTC

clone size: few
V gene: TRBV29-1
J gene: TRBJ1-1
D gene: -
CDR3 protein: CSVATGNTEAFF
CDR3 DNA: TGCAGCGTTGCCACCGGGAACACTGAAGCTTTCTTT

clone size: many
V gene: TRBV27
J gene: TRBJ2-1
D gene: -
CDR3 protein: CASSLASSYNEQFF
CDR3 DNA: TGTGCCAGCAGTTTAGCGAGCTCCTACAATGAGCAGTTCTTC

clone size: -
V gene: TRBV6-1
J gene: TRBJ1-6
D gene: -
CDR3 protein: CASSKGGTVSYNSPLHF
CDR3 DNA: TGTGCCAGCTCCAAAGGGGGGACGGTCTCCTATAATTCACCCCTCCACTTT

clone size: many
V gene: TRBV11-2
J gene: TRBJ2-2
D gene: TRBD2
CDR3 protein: CASWGGLALTGELFF
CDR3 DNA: TGTGCCAGCTGGGGGGGACTAGCGCTCACCGGGGAGCTGTTTTTT

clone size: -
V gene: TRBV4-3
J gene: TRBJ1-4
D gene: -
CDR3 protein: CASSGGFGASMNEKLFF
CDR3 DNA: TGCGCCAGCTCTGGGGGGTTCGGGGCCTCGATGAATGAAAAACTGTTTTTT

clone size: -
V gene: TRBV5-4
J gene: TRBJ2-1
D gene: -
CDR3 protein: CASSFGGSNEQFF
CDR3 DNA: TGTGCCAGCAGCTTCGGGGGTAGCAATGAGCAGTTCTTC

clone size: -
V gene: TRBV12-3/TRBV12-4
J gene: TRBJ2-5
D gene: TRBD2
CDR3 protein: CASRLAGGSETQYF
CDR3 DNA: TGTGCCAGCAGACTAGCGGGGGGCTCAGAGACCCAGTACTTC

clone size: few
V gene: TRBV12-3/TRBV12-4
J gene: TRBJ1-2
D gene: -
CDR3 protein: CASREGGQSPWDRGYTF
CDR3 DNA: TGTGCCAGCAGAGAGGGGGGCCAGTCGCCTTGGGATCGAGGCTACACCTTC

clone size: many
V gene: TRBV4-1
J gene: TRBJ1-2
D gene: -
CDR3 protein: CASSQEGTYNYGYTF
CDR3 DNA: TGCGCCAGCAGCCAAGAAGGGACATATAACTATGGCTACACCTTC

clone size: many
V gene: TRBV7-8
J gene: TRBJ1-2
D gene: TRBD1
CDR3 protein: CASSEGQGIYGYTF
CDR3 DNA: TGTGCCAGCAGCGAGGGACAGGGAATCTATGGCTACACCTTC

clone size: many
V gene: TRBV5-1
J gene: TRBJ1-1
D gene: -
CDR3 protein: CASSPWTVNEAFF
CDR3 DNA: TGCGCCAGCAGCCCCTGGACAGTGAATGAAGCTTTCTTT

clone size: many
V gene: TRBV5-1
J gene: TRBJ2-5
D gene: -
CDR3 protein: CASSPALEQETQYF
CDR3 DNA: TGCGCCAGCAGCCCTGCCCTAGAACAAGAGACCCAGTACTTC

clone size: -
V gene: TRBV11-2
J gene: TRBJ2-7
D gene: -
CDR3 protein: CASSAHPSEQYF
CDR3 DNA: TGTGCCAGCAGCGCCCACCCGTCAGAGCAGTACTTC

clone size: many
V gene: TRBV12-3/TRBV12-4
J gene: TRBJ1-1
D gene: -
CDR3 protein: CASTQGGANTEAFF
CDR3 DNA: TGTGCCAGCACTCAAGGCGGGGCGAACACTGAAGCTTTCTTT

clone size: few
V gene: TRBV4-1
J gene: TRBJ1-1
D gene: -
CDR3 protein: CASSQGRHTNTEAFF
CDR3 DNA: TGCGCCAGCAGCCAAGGGCGACATACGAACACTGAAGCTTTCTTT

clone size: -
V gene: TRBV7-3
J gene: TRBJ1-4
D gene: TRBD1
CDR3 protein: CASSFGGTGVPPGEKLFF
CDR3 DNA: TGTGCCAGCAGCTTTGGCGGGACAGGGGTTCCGCCTGGTGAAAAACTGTTTTTT

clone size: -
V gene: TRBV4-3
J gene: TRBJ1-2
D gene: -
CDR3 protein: CASSQGKRAAYTF
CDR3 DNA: TGCGCCAGCAGCCAAGGGAAGAGAGCCGCCTACACCTTC

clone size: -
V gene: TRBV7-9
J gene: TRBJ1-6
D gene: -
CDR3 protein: CASSHPERSPLHF
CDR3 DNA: TGTGCCAGCAGTCACCCCGAGCGTTCACCCCTCCACTTT

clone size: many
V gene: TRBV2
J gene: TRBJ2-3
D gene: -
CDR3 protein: CASRRDGGTDTQYF
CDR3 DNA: TGTGCCAGCAGACGAGACGGGGGCACAGATACGCAGTATTTT

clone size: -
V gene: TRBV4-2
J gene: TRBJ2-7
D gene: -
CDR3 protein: CASSHTQGRPAEQYF
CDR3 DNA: TGTGCCAGCAGCCACACCCAGGGACGGCCTGCGGAGCAGTACTTC

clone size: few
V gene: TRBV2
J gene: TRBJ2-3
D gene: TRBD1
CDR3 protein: CASSARGQDTDTQYF
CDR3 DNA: TGTGCCAGCTCCGCCCGGGGACAGGACACAGATACGCAGTATTTT

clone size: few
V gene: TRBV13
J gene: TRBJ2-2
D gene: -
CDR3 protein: CASSLGISNTGELFF
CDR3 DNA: TGTGCCAGCAGCTTAGGGATTTCGAACACCGGGGAGCTGTTTTTT

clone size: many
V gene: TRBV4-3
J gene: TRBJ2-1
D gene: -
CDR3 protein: CASSPLRLYNEQFF
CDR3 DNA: TGCGCCAGCAGCCCGTTGCGGTTATACAATGAGCAGTTCTTC

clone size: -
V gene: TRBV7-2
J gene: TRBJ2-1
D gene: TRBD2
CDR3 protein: CASLGLAGGNEQFF
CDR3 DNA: TGTGCCAGCTTAGGACTAGCGGGGGGCAATGAGCAGTTCTTC

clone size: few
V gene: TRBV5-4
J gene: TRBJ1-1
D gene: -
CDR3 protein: CASSVWGTEAFF
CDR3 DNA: TGTGCCAGCAGCGTGTGGGGCACTGAAGCTTTCTTT

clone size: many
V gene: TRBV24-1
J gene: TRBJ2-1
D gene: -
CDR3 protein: CATSDLNFEQFF
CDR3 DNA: TGTGCCACCAGTGATTTGAACTTTGAGCAGTTCTTC

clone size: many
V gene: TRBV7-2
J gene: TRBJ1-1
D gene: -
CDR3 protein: CASSLANFGGNTEAFF
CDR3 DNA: TGTGCCAGCAGCTTAGCCAACTTTGGTGGGAACACTGAAGCTTTCTTT

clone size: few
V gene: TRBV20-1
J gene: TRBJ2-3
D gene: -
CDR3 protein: CSASREGRGWDTQYF
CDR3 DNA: TGCAGTGCGAGCCGAGAAGGCAGGGGCTGGGATACGCAGTATTTT

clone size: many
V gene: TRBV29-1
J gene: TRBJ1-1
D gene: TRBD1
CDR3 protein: CSVGDRLSFF
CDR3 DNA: TGCAGCGTTGGGGACAGGCTCTCTTTCTTT

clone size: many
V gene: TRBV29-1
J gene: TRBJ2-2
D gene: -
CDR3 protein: CSVVRRGSNTGELFF
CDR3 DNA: TGCAGCGTTGTCCGGCGAGGATCGAACACCGGGGAGCTGTTTTTT

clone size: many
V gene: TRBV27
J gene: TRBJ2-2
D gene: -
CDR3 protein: CASSIPGQPAGELFF
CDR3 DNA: TGTGCCAGCAGCATACCCGGGCAACCGGCCGGGGAGCTGTTTTTT